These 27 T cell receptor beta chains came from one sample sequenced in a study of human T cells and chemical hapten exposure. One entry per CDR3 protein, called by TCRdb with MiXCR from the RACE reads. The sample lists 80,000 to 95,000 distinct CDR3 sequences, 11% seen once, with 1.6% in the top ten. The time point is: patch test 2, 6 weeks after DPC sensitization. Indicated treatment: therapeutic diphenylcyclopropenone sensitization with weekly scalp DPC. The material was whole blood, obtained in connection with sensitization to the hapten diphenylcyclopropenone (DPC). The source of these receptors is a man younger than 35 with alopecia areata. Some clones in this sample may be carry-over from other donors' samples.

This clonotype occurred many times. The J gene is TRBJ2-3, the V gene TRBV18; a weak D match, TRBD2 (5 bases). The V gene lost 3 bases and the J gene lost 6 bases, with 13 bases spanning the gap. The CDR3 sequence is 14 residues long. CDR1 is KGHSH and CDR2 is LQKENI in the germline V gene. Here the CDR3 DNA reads TGTGCCAGCTCACCCCAACTAGTGTTGGATACGCAGTATTTT. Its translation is CASSPQLVLDTQYF.

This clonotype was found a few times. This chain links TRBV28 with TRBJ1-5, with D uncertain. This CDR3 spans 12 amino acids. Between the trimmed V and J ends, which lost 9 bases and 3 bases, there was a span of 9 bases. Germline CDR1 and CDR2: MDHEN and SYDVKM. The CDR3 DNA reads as TGTGCCAGTCAACAGCTCAATCAGCCCCAGCATTTT. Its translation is CASQQLNQPQHF.

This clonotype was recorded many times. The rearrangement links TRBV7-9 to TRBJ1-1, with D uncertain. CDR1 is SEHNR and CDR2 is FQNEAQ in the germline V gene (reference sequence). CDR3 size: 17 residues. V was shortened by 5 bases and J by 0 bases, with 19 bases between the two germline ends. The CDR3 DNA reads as TGTGCCAGCAGCCGATCCTCTTACTTGGGAGTGAACACTGAAGCTTTCTTT. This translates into CASSRSSYLGVNTEAFF.

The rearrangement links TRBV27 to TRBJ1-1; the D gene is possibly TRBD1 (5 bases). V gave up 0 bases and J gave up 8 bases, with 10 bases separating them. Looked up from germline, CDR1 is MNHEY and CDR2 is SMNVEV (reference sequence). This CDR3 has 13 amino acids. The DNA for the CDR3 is TGTGCCAGCAGTTTATCGCGACAGACAGAAGCTTTCTTT. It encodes CASSLSRQTEAFF.

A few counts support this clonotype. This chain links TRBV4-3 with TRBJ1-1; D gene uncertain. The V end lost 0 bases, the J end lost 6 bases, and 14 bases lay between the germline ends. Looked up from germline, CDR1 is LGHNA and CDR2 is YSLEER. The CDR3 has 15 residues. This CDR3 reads CASSQDFSLGPEAFF. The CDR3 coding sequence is TGCGCCAGCAGCCAAGATTTCTCCCTCGGGCCTGAAGCTTTCTTT.

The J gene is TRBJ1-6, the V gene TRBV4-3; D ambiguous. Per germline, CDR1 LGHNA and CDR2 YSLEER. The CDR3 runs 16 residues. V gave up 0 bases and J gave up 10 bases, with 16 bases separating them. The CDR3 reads CASSQDASPSDSPLHF. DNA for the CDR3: TGCGCCAGCAGCCAAGACGCAAGCCCATCAGACTCACCCCTCCACTTT.

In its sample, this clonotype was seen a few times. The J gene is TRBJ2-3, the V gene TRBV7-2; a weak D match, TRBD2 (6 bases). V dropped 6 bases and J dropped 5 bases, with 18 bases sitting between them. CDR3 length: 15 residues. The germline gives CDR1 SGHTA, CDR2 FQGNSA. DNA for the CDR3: TGTGCCAGCAGTAGGGGAGGAATGGGTAGAGATACGCAGTATTTT. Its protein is CASSRGGMGRDTQYF.

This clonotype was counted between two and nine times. In nucleotides, the CDR3 is TGTGCCAGCAGGACAGGGGGCAATCAGCCCCAGCATTTT. It yields the protein CASRTGGNQPQHF. This chain uses TRBV2 with TRBJ1-5; 8 nucleotides match TRBD1. The V segment lost 6 bases and the J segment 2 bases; nucleotides outside the gene matches: 0. CDR1 and CDR2 from the germline V gene are SNHLY and FYNNEI. This CDR3 is built from 13 residues.

This CDR3 is CASSTRSGAQETQYF. The CDR3, as DNA: TGTGCCAGCAGCACTCGTAGCGGGGCCCAAGAGACCCAGTACTTC. This rearrangement joins TRBV9 to TRBJ2-5; 8 bases match TRBD2. The CDR3 runs to 15 residues. Trimming at V came to 4 bases and at J to 1 base, leaving 6 bases not matched to a gene. Germline CDR1 SGDLS, CDR2 YYNGEE.

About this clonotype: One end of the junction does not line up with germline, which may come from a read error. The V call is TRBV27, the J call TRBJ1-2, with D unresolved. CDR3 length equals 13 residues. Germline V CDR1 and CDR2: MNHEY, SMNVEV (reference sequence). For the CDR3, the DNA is TGTGCCAGCAGCCTACGCCCCGACACGCCCCTGCAATTC. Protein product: CASSLRPDTPLQF.

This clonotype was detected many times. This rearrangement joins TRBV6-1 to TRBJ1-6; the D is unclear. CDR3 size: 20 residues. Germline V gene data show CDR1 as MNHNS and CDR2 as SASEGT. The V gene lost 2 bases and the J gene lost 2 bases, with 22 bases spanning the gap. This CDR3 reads CASSEYHPGLDSPYNSPLHF. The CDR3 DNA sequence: TGTGCCAGCAGTGAATATCATCCGGGTTTGGATAGCCCCTATAATTCACCCCTCCACTTT.

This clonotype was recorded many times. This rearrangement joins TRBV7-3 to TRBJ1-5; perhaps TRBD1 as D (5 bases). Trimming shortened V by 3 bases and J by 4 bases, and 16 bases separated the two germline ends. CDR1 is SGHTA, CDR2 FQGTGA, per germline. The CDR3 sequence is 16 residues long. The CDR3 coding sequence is TGTGCCAGCAGCTTTACCGGGACGGACGGGAATCAGCCCCAGCATTTT. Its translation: CASSFTGTDGNQPQHF.

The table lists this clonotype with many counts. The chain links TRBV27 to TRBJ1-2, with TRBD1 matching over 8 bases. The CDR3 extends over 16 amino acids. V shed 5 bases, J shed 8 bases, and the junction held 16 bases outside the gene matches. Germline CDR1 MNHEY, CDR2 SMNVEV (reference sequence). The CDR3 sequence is CASSPMAGQGARGYTF. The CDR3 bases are TGTGCCAGCAGTCCCATGGCGGGGCAGGGGGCGAGAGGCTACACCTTC.

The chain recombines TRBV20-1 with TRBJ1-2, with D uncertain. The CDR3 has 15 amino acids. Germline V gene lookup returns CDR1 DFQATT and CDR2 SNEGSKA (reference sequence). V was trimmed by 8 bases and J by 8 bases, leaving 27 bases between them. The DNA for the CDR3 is TGCAGTTCCCCTCAATCCCACATGGGGAAAAAGGGCTACACCTTC. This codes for CSSPQSHMGKKGYTF.

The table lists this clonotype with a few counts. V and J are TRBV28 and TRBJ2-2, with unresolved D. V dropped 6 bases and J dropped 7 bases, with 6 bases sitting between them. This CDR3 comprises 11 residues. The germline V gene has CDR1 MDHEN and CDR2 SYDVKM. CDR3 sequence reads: CASRLGGELFF. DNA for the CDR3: TGTGCCAGCAGATTAGGCGGGGAGCTGTTTTTT.

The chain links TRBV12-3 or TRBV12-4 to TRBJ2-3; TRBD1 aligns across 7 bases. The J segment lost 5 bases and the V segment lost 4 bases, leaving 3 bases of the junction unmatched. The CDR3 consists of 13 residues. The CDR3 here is CASSSGQEDTQYF. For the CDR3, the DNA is TGTGCCAGCAGTTCCGGACAGGAAGATACGCAGTATTTT.

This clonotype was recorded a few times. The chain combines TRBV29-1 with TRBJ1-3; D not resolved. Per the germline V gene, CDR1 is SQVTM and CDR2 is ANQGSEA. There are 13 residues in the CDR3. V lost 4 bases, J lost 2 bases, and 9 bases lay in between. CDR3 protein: CSVAADTGNTIYF. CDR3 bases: TGCAGCGTTGCCGCGGATACTGGAAACACCATATATTTT. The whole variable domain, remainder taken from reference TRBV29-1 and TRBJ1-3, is SAVISQKPSRDICQRGTSLTIQCQVDSQVTMMFWYRQQPGQSLTLIATANQGSEATYESGFVIDKFPISRPNLTFSTLTVSNMSPEDSSIYLCSVAADTGNTIYFGEGSWLTVV.

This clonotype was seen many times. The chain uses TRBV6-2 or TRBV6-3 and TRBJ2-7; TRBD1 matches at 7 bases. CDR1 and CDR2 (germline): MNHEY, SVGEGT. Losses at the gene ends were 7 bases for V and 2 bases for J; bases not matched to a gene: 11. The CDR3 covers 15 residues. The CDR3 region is CASIRSRTGAYEQYF. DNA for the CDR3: TGTGCCAGCATCCGAAGCCGGACAGGTGCCTACGAGCAGTACTTC.

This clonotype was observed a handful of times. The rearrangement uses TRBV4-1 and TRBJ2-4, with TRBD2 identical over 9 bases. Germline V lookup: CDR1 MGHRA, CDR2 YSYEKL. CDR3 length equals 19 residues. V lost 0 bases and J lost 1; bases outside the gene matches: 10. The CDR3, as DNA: TGCGCCAGCAGCCAAGACTGGCGGGGGGGTAGATGGGCCAAAAACATTCAGTACTTC. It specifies CASSQDWRGGRWAKNIQYF.

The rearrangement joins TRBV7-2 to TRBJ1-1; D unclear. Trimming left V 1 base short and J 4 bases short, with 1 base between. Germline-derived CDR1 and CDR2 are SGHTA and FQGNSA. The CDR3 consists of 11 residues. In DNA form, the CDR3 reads TGTGCCAGCAGCTTAGTCACTGAAGCTTTCTTT. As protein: CASSLVTEAFF. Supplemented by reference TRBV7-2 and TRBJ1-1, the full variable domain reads GAGVSQSPSNKVTEKGKDVELRCDPISGHTALYWYRQSLGQGLEFLIYFQGNSAPDKSGLPSDRFSAERTGGSVSTLTIQRTQQEDSAVYLCASSLVTEAFFGQGTRLTVV.

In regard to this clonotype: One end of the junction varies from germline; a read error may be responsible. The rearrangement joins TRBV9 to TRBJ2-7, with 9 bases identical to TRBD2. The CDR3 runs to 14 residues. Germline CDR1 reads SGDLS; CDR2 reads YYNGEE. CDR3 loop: CASSPRLAGYGQYF. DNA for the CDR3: TGTGCCAGCAGCCCCCGGCTAGCGGGGTACGGGCAGTACTTC.

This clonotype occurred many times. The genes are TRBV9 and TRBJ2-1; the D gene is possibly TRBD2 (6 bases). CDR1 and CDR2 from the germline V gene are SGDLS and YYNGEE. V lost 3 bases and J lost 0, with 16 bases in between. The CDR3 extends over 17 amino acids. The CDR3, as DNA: TGTGCCAGCAGCGCCCCCCCCGGGGGTTACTCCTACAATGAGCAGTTCTTC. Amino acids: CASSAPPGGYSYNEQFF.

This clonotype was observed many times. CDR3 nucleotides: TGTGCCAGCAGTCTCCCGTGGGGACAGGGGGACGAGCAGTACTTC. Translating it yields CASSLPWGQGDEQYF. V usage is TRBV6-2 or TRBV6-3 and J usage is TRBJ2-7, with 11 bases that match TRBD1. J was trimmed by 5 bases and V by 5 bases; bases with no gene match: 8. CDR3 size: 15 residues. Germline V gene sequence: CDR1 MNHEY, CDR2 SVGEGT.

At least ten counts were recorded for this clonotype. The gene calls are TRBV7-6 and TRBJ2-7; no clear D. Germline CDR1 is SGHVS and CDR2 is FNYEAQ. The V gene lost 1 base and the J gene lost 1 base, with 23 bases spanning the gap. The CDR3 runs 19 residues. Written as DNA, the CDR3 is TGTGCCAGCAGCTTAGGGCCACCAGAAGAGATATCTCTTTCCTACGAGCAGTACGTC. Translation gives CASSLGPPEEISLSYEQYV.

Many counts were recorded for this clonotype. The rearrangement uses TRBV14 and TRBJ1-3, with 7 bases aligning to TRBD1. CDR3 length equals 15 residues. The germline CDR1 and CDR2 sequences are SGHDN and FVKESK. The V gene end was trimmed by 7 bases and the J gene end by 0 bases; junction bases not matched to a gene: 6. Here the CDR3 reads CASKGAGRSGNTIYF. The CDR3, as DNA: TGTGCCAGCAAGGGGGCAGGACGCTCTGGAAACACCATATATTTT.

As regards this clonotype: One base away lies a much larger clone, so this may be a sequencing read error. The CDR3 region is CASSRKRGGVAYEQYV. The CDR3 nucleotides are TGTGCCAGCAGCCGCAAGCGGGGGGGCGTAGCCTACGAGCAGTACGTC. V and J are TRBV3-1 and TRBJ2-7; the match to TRBD2 covers 10 bases. CDR3 length: 16 residues. The germline gives CDR1 LGHDT, CDR2 YNNKEL (reference sequence). J lost 2 bases, V lost 4 bases, and 8 bases had no gene match.

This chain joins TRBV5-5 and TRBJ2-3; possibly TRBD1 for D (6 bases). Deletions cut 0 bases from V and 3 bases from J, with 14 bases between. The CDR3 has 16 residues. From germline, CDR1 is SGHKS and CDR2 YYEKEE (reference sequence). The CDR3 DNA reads TGTGCCAGCAGCTTGGCCATACAGGGCCGAACAGATACGCAGTATTTT. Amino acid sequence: CASSLAIQGRTDTQYF.